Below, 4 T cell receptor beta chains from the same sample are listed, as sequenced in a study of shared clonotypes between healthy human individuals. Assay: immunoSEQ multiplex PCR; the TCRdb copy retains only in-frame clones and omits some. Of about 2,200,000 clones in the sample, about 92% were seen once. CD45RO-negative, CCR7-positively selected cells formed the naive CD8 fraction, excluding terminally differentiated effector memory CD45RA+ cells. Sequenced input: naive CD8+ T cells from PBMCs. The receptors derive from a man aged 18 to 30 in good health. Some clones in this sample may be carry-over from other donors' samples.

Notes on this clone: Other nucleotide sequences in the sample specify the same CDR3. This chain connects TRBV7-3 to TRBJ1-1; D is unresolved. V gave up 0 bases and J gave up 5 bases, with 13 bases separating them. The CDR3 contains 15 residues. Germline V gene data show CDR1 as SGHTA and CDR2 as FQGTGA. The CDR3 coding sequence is TGTGCCAGCAGCTTAACAGGGTTTGGAGGGACTGAAGCTTTCTTT. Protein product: CASSLTGFGGTEAFF.

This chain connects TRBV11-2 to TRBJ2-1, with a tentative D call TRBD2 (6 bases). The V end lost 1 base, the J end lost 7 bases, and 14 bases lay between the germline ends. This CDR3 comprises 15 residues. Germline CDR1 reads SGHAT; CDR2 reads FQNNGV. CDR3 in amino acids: CASSLGREYLNEQFF. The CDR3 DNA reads TGTGCCAGCAGCTTAGGACGGGAGTATTTGAATGAGCAGTTCTTC. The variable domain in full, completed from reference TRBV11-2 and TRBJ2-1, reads EAGVAQSPRYKIIEKRQSVAFWCNPISGHATLYWYQQILGQGPKLLIQFQNNGVVDDSQLPKDRFSAERLKGVDSTLKIQPAKLEDSAVYLCASSLGREYLNEQFFGPGTRLTVL.

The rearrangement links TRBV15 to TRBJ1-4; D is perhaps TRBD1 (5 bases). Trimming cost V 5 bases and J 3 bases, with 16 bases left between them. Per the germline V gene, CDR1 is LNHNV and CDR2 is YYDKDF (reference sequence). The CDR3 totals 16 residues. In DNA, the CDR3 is TGTGCCACCAGCGGACCCGCGGGGACCCCTAATGAAAAACTGTTTTTT. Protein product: CATSGPAGTPNEKLFF.

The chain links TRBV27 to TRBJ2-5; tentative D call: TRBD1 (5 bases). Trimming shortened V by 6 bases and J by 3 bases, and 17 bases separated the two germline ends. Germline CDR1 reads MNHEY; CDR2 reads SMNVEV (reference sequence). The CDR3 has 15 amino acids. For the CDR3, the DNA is TGTGCCAGCAGCGAATTTAACAGGCGTAAAGAGACCCAGTACTTC. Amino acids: CASSEFNRRKETQYF.